The 13 T cell receptor beta chains below come from one sample, sequenced in a study of T cells expressing NK-cell markers. From the 5' RACE reads, TCRdb lists one entry per CDR3 protein and no DNA. The sample table includes 300,000 to 450,000 distinct CDR3 sequences. Sample: blood T cells: a sorted CD56 or NKG2C T cell subset, CD4+ or CD8+ T cells, or bulk PBMC T cells (not recorded which). These receptors were obtained from a man aged 18 to 70 in good health.

The genes are TRBV19 and TRBJ2-2; TCRdb reports TRBD1, a call that lacks DNA to check it against. There are 15 residues in the CDR3. Germline V gene lookup returns CDR1 LNHDA and CDR2 SQIVND (reference sequence). CDR3 sequence reads: CASSEWGAGTGELFF.

The V call is TRBV7-3, the J call TRBJ2-3; TCRdb reports TRBD1, a call that lacks DNA to check it against. In germline, CDR1 is SGHTA, CDR2 FQGTGA. This CDR3 spans 15 amino acids. Here the CDR3 reads CASSLNAGPTDTQYF.

The chain uses TRBV6-4 and TRBJ2-3; checking the TCRdb D call of TRBD1 is not possible without DNA. The germline V gene has CDR1 MRHNA and CDR2 SNTAGT. This CDR3 has 14 amino acids. The CDR3 reads CASSKQGRPDTQYF.

The gene calls are TRBV3-1 and TRBJ2-3; TCRdb's D call, TRBD2, is unchecked because there is no DNA. Germline V gene lookup returns CDR1 LGHDT and CDR2 YNNKEL (reference sequence). The CDR3 is made up of 17 amino acids. The CDR3 loop is CASSQGLQRGTTDTQYF.

The chain's CDR3 is CASSYPGVRNTEAFF. The chain couples TRBV14 to TRBJ1-1; TCRdb names TRBD1, which stays unverified in the absence of DNA. Germline V CDR1 and CDR2: SGHDN, FVKESK. The CDR3 runs 15 residues.

This rearrangement joins TRBV7-3 to TRBJ1-1; no DNA is available, so the TRBD1 call from TCRdb remains unchecked. Germline-derived CDR1 and CDR2 are SGHTA and FQGTGA. This CDR3 is built from 14 residues. CDR3 region: CASSPGEMGGEAFF.

The rearrangement joins TRBV5-6 to TRBJ2-1; absent DNA, TCRdb's TRBD2 call cannot be checked. The length of the CDR3 is 15 residues. Germline CDR1 is SGHDT and CDR2 is YYEEEE. CDR3 amino acids: CASSQGLATYNEQFF.

The rearrangement joins TRBV6-7 to TRBJ1-2; there is no DNA to check the TCRdb D call of TRBD1. TRBV6-7 belongs to the ORF category, with a function that is uncertain. The CDR3 totals 14 residues. The chain's CDR3 is CASSFPRDSYGYTF.

V is TRBV6-1 and J is TRBJ2-1; no DNA is available, so the TRBD1 call from TCRdb remains unchecked. From germline, CDR1 is MNHNS and CDR2 SASEGT. The CDR3 runs 15 residues. CDR3 region: CASRSGPHSYNEQFF.

This chain connects TRBV27 to TRBJ2-3; TCRdb lists TRBD1, though no DNA is available to test this call. The CDR3 is made up of 16 amino acids. The germline V gene encodes CDR1 MNHEY and CDR2 SMNVEV (reference sequence). The CDR3 is CASSLAGTGGQITQYF.

The chain recombines TRBV18 with TRBJ2-2; TCRdb picks TRBD1, but there is no DNA to check that call. The CDR3 is 16 residues long. Germline V gene lookup returns CDR1 KGHSH and CDR2 LQKENI. The CDR3: CASSRPLGRDTGELFF.

The CDR3: CASSLGDILRGGNEKLFF. The V call is TRBV11-1, the J call TRBJ1-4; TCRdb designates TRBD1, a call that cannot be tested without DNA. The CDR3 contains 18 residues. Germline CDR1 reads SGHAT; CDR2 reads FQDESV (reference sequence).

The chain has TRBV7-6 and TRBJ1-1. From germline, CDR1 is SGHVS and CDR2 FNYEAQ. The CDR3 covers 19 residues. CDR3: CASSLTKTAGTAMNTEAFF.